A single sample is the source of the 21 T cell receptor beta chains below, sequenced in a study of blood T cell repertoires in COVID-19. Here immunoSEQ multiplex PCR was the method, and the copy in TCRdb shows in-frame clones only, minus some. Of 100,000 to 150,000 clones in the sample, roughly 75% are singletons; the top ten hold around 16%. Sequenced input: peripheral blood. Receptors were obtained from a man aged 60 to 69 with active or convalescent COVID-19.

The J gene is TRBJ2-7, the V gene TRBV15, with TRBD2 identical over 9 bases. The V and J ends lost 1 base and 5 bases, in that order; junction bases with no gene match: 3. The germline V gene encodes CDR1 LNHNV and CDR2 YYDKDF (reference sequence). The length of the CDR3 is 14 residues. The CDR3 nucleotides are TGTGCCACCAGCAGAGGGACTAGCGTCGACGAGCAGTACTTC. It translates to CATSRGTSVDEQYF. The complete variable domain, with remaining parts taken from reference TRBV15 and TRBJ2-7, reads DAMVIQNPRYQVTQFGKPVTLSCSQTLNHNVMYWYQQKSSQAPKLLFHYYDKDFNNEADTPDNFQSRRPNTSFCFLDIRSPGLGDTAMYLCATSRGTSVDEQYFGPGTRLTVT.

This clone was found once. The J gene is TRBJ2-1, the V gene TRBV27, with TRBD1 matching over 9 bases. The CDR3 length is 17 residues. V lost 1 base, J lost 8 bases, and 12 bases stayed unmatched. CDR1 is MNHEY, CDR2 SMNVEV, per germline (reference sequence). CDR3 DNA: TGTGCCAGCAGTTTATTTTCCCCGGGACAGGGTATGTATGAGCAGTTCTTC. It yields the protein CASSLFSPGQGMYEQFF.

The chain recombines TRBV7-2 with TRBJ1-4; 9 bases agree with TRBD1. This CDR3 has 14 residues. The germline V gene encodes CDR1 SGHTA and CDR2 FQGNSA. Losses at the gene ends were 5 bases for V and 10 bases for J; bases not matched to a gene: 8. The CDR3 region has the DNA TGTGCCAGCAGCATAAGACAGGGGGAGCGAAAACTGTTTTTT. Translating gives CASSIRQGERKLFF.

The chain has TRBV7-2 and TRBJ1-3; a weak D match, TRBD1 (5 bases). Trimming took 2 bases from V and 4 from J, leaving 18 bases between them. The CDR3 is 17 amino acids. Germline V lookup: CDR1 SGHTA, CDR2 FQGNSA. The chain's CDR3 is CASSLHSLSGGGNTIYF. CDR3 in DNA: TGTGCCAGCAGCTTACATTCACTGTCTGGGGGGGGAAACACCATATATTTT.

V gene TRBV25-1 combines with J gene TRBJ1-1, with D possibly being TRBD1 (6 bases). CDR1 and CDR2 (germline): MGHDK, SYGVNS. V was cut by 6 bases and J by 3 bases, with 20 bases left in between. This CDR3 spans 16 amino acids. CDR3 DNA sequence: TGTGCCAGCAGCGTGGGGGACTACAGGGAGCACACTGAAGCTTTCTTT. It specifies CASSVGDYREHTEAFF.

The V gene is TRBV9, the J gene TRBJ2-3, with 11 bases matching TRBD2. CDR1 and CDR2 from the germline V gene are SGDLS and YYNGEE. The junction had 5 bases not matched to a gene; V was cut back by 3 bases and J by 2 bases. The CDR3 loop spans 16 amino acids. CDR3 DNA sequence: TGTGCCAGCAGCGCCCGACTAGCGGGGAACACAGATACGCAGTATTTT. The encoded protein is CASSARLAGNTDTQYF.

V and J are TRBV3-1 (or the pseudogene TRBV3-2) and TRBJ2-1, with a possible D match to TRBD2 (6 bases). V gave up 1 base and J gave up 4 bases, with 17 bases separating them. The germline gives CDR1 LGHDT, CDR2 YNNKEL (reference sequence). CDR3 length equals 17 residues. Written as DNA, the CDR3 is TGTGCCAGCAGCCAAGCCCGCCGACTAGTTCGGTACAATGAGCAGTTCTTC. Its translation is CASSQARRLVRYNEQFF.

The table lists this clone with a few counts. This rearrangement joins TRBV19 to TRBJ1-2; 11 bases align to TRBD1. The V segment lost 5 bases and the J segment 4 bases; nucleotides outside the gene matches: 12. This CDR3 has 17 residues. Germline CDR1 and CDR2: LNHDA and SQIVND (reference sequence). Here the CDR3 DNA reads TGTGCCAGTAGTGCCGGGACAGGGGGAGTCTTCTTCTATGGCTACACCTTC. Amino acids: CASSAGTGGVFFYGYTF.

The chain joins TRBV3-1 (or the pseudogene TRBV3-2) to TRBJ2-7; perhaps TRBD2 as D (6 bases). In germline, CDR1 is LGHDT, CDR2 YNNKEL (reference sequence). CDR3 length equals 14 residues. Trimming shortened V by 1 base and J by 0 bases, and 7 bases separated the two germline ends. The CDR3 nucleotides read TGTGCCAGCAGCCAAGGGACTAACTCCTACGAGCAGTACTTC. It yields the protein CASSQGTNSYEQYF.

This clone was recorded once. The rearrangement links TRBV6-2 or TRBV6-3 to TRBJ1-4; D not certain. The CDR3 contains 14 residues. Per germline, CDR1 MNHEY and CDR2 SVGEGT. With 5 bases removed from V and 4 bases from J, the gap between germline ends came to 11 bases. The CDR3 DNA reads TGTGCCAGCAGTCAACGACGAGGTAATGAAAAACTGTTTTTT. This translates into CASSQRRGNEKLFF.

There are many counts of this clone. This chain uses TRBV27 with TRBJ2-7; the match to TRBD1 covers 9 bases. Germline lookup yields CDR1 MNHEY and CDR2 SMNVEV (reference sequence). Losses at the gene ends were 6 bases for V and 0 bases for J; bases not matched to a gene: 9. The CDR3 runs 16 residues. The CDR3 DNA reads TGTGCCAGCAGCCCAGGGACAGGGCGCGACTCCTACGAGCAGTACTTC. Protein sequence: CASSPGTGRDSYEQYF.

The chain is built from TRBV28 and TRBJ2-1; 13 bases are shared with TRBD2. The CDR3 has 18 residues. In germline, CDR1 is MDHEN, CDR2 SYDVKM. After removal of 4 bases from V and 2 bases from J, the junction contained 8 bases not matched to a gene. The CDR3 DNA reads TGTGCCAGCAGTTCTCCCCGGACTAGCGGGAGCACCTACAATGAGCAGTTCTTC. Translated, it gives CASSSPRTSGSTYNEQFF.

This clone was counted a few times. The chain carries TRBV5-6 and TRBJ2-2; D is possibly TRBD1 (5 bases). The CDR3 spans 16 residues. Germline values: CDR1 SGHDT, CDR2 YYEEEE. Trimming stripped 3 bases from V and 5 bases from J, with 17 bases between. As DNA, the CDR3 is TGTGCCAGCAGCTCCGCGGCAGGGTTGTGGACCGGGGAGCTGTTTTTT. Translating gives CASSSAAGLWTGELFF.

V gene TRBV14 combines with J gene TRBJ2-1; 8 nucleotides align to TRBD2. Germline CDR1 SGHDN, CDR2 FVKESK. Losses at the gene ends were 2 bases for V and 6 bases for J; bases not matched to a gene: 12. The CDR3 extends over 17 amino acids. This chain's CDR3 is CASSQSWPGLAPNEQFF. The DNA for the CDR3 is TGTGCCAGCAGCCAATCTTGGCCCGGACTAGCCCCCAATGAGCAGTTCTTC.

The V and J genes are TRBV7-2 and TRBJ2-1; TRBD2 matches at 8 bases. The germline V gene has CDR1 SGHTA and CDR2 FQGNSA. J was trimmed by 6 bases and V by 6 bases; bases with no gene match: 7. The CDR3 has 14 residues. The CDR3 spells CASRFSGMVNEQFF. Written as DNA, the CDR3 is TGTGCCAGCAGATTTAGCGGGATGGTCAATGAGCAGTTCTTC.

The chain has TRBV11-3 and TRBJ1-1; D unresolved. Germline V gene sequence: CDR1 SGHNT, CDR2 YENEEA. The V and J ends lost 1 base and 1 base respectively, with 4 bases between them. CDR3 length equals 13 residues. CDR3 bases: TGTGCCAGCAGCTTAGGCGGGAACACTGAAGCTTTCTTT. Its translation is CASSLGGNTEAFF.

About this clone itself: The junction and the germline gene differ at one end; a read error may be behind it. V usage is TRBV7-2 and J usage is TRBJ2-5; TRBD1 agrees at 7 bases. This CDR3 has 14 amino acids. The germline V gene encodes CDR1 SGHTA and CDR2 FQGNSA. DNA of the CDR3: TGTGCCAGCACCTTACAGGGGATTAAGGAGACCCAGTACTTC. Translating it yields CASTLQGIKETQYF. Based on the CDR3 plus reference TRBV7-2 and TRBJ2-5, the full variable domain is GAGVSQSPSNKVTEKGKDVELRCDPISGHTALYWYRQSLGQGLEFLIYFQGNSAPDKSGLPSDRFSAERTGGSVSTLTIQRTQQEDSAVYLCASTLQGIKETQYFGPGTRLLVL.

V gene TRBV2 combines with J gene TRBJ1-3; tentatively, D is TRBD1 (6 bases). The CDR3 covers 17 residues. Germline-derived CDR1 and CDR2 are SNHLY and FYNNEI. Trimming removed 1 base from V and 0 bases from J, with 13 bases in between. The CDR3 sequence is CASSEGLGARSGNTIYF. CDR3 sequence (DNA): TGTGCCAGCAGTGAAGGACTGGGGGCCCGCTCTGGAAACACCATATATTTT. The variable domain in full, with the rest retrieved from reference TRBV2 and TRBJ1-3, is EPEVTQTPSHQVTQMGQEVILRCVPISNHLYFYWYRQILGQKVEFLVSFYNNEISEKSEIFDDQFSVERPDGSNFTLKIRSTKLEDSAMYFCASSEGLGARSGNTIYFGEGSWLTVV.

The chain has TRBV15 and TRBJ1-5; D unresolved. In germline, CDR1 is LNHNV, CDR2 YYDKDF (reference sequence). V was clipped by 0 bases and J by 5 bases, with 11 bases between them. CDR3 length equals 15 residues. The CDR3 coding sequence is TGTGCCACCAGCAGAGATAATTCCCAGGATCAGCCCCAGCATTTT. Translated: CATSRDNSQDQPQHF.

The genes are TRBV29-1 and TRBJ1-1, with D unclear. V was pared by 6 bases and J by 2 bases, with 13 bases between. The CDR3 is 13 amino acids. Germline CDR1 SQVTM, CDR2 ANQGSEA. The CDR3 nucleotides read TGCAGCGTGATACCGGGTTCCAACACTGAAGCTTTCTTT. Amino acids: CSVIPGSNTEAFF.

This sequence joins TRBV3-1 (or the pseudogene TRBV3-2) and TRBJ2-1; 11 bases agree with TRBD2. Germline V CDR1 and CDR2: LGHDT, YNNKEL (reference sequence). The CDR3 is 15 residues long. V lost 1 base, J lost 6 bases, and 2 bases stayed unmatched. CDR3 protein: CASSQALAGGNEQFF. The CDR3 DNA sequence: TGTGCCAGCAGCCAAGCCCTAGCGGGAGGCAATGAGCAGTTCTTC.